This T cell receptor (beta chain) was sequenced in a study of T cell clonotyping in hematopoietic cell transplantation. Regarding the study as a whole: Broader posttransplant TCR repertoire diversity was predicted by graft donor and pretransplant recipient Inverse Simpson Index values. CD4 and CD8 repertoire contributions could not be separated without sorting.

Samples: about 28 days before transplant, then days 30, 100 and 180 after. Trimming cost V 5 bases and J 1 base, with 6 bases left between them. The V gene's germline CDR1 is GTSNPN and CDR2 SVGIG (reference sequence). This CDR3 is built from 12 residues. The assay was immunoSEQ multiplex PCR, and TCRdb's table has in-frame clones only and misses some. This sample yields 10,000 to 15,000 clones, of which around 68% are seen a single time; 14% to 15% belongs to the top ten. In its sample, this clone was seen a few times. Its cognate antigen is unknown. This chain joins TRBV30 and TRBJ1-3, with TRBD1 as a possible D gene (5 bases). The sequence was obtained from a male patient aged 60-70 years who had an allogeneic stem cell transplant from an unrelated donor, so the T cells may come from the graft donor. Some clones in this sample may be carry-over from other donors' samples. Material: peripheral blood mononuclear cells, obtained 180 days after allogeneic stem cell transplant. The CDR3, as DNA: TGTGCCTGGGGGACTTCTGGAAACACCATATATTTT. Amino acid sequence: CAWGTSGNTIYF.